The entry below describes one TCR beta chain. Antigen specificity is unknown. V gave up 1 base and J gave up 7 bases; unmatched junction bases: 7. The germline V gene has CDR1 SGHTA and CDR2 FQGNSA. The CDR3 is made up of 15 amino acids. Time point specified: persistent/refractory GD, antithyroid drugs over 5 years with positive TRAb. Extracted PBMC RNA gave rise to the TCR library. The entry originates in a study of regulatory T cells in long-lasting Graves disease. Notes on the study in general: Patients with persistent disease shared around 2,700 public clonotypes, outpacing the approximately 920 shared by new patients.

Arm-PCR of CDR3 regions and iRepertoire HTBI primers were the basis on which TCR beta libraries were built. Each CDR3 protein is one row after TCRdb ran MiXCR on the multiplex PCR reads. The sample records roughly 500,000 distinct CDR3 sequences, around 20% being singletons. The source was peripheral blood mononuclear cells (PBMCs), collected when the disease was refractory, from a patient treated with antithyroid drugs. The chain carries TRBV7-2 and TRBJ1-5; 7 positions match TRBD1. This sequence originates from a female donor with Graves disease. As DNA, the CDR3 is TGTGCCAGCAGCTTAGTCACAGGGGAGGGGCAGCCCCAGCATTTT. Residues: CASSLVTGEGQPQHF.